This TCR beta chain appears in the sequencing data of a study of post-analysis software for immune sequencing data (dated by TCRdb to 2013 to 2016). For the wider study: The recorded disease courses included relapsing-remitting, secondary progressive and progressive-relapsing multiple sclerosis, and some patients had no subtype annotation. The patient repertoires were compared against approximately twelve previously published healthy control repertoires obtained from donors aged about 6 to 25 years. A subset of samples was prepared in parallel using single-end sample barcoding, then pooled and co-amplified after Illumina adapter ligation.

As to this clonotype: What this receptor recognizes is not known. No much larger clone is present one base from it, and per-base qualities are unavailable.

Study-level results and caveats: Significantly lower normalized Chao1 diversity was found in multiple sclerosis patients than in controls, suggesting substantial peripheral T-cell clonal expansion. Significantly higher frequencies in patients than in controls were found for several TRBV segments, including TRBV5-6, TRBV5-1 and TRBV20-1. The control group was slightly older than the multiple sclerosis patient group. Direct clustering with F measure showed strong co-clustering of samples prepared in the same batch, prompting a batch-effect correction.

Receptor libraries were prepared by PCR. The sequencer listed for this sample is Illumina HiSeq 2500. To reduce PCR and sequencing biases, unique molecular identifiers were incorporated into the TCR beta cDNA libraries. Roughly 0.5 million cDNA molecules were obtained per 1 to 10 million input T cells, so each molecule approximated one T cell. The patient libraries were prepared and sequenced with the same protocol used for the earlier healthy control dataset. Samples belonging to the same batch were prepared together, multiplexed and sequenced on a shared HiSeq lane. As for the authors' bioinformatics: Raw barcoded reads were processed with MIGEC, and single-read molecular identifier groups were discarded before consensus assembly and CDR3 extraction. VDJtools was used for post-analysis of the clonotype tables, with diversity normalized by down-sampling every dataset to the smallest sample size. Repertoire overlap clustering matched CDR3 amino acid but not nucleotide sequences to correct batch-related cross-sample contamination. In TCRdb, the public reads were trimmed at Q25 with fastp and aligned with MiXCR, with productive beta chains retained. Rows are unified per CDR3 protein, each entry keeping the most common DNA and genes. It is TCRdb's table, rather than the study itself, that gives the V and J calls and clone size. For this sample there are some 260,000 distinct CDR3 sequences; 36% appear just once. Under 5.5% of the sample is held by the ten biggest clonotypes.

Taken from the germline V gene (reference sequence), the CDR1 and CDR2 loops are DFQATT and SNEGSKA. The CDR3, from cysteine to phenylalanine, totals 16 residues. The only DNA kept is the CDR3, 48 bases in frame from the first base. V was cut back by 6 bases and J by 1 base, leaving a gap of 21 bases between them. To demonstrate the VDJtools post-analysis software, the study profiled TCR beta repertoires from the peripheral blood of under 15 young patients with multiple sclerosis. The multiple sclerosis patients were children and adolescents ranging in age from roughly 6 to 15 years. The origin of this receptor is a girl between 10 and 17 years old with multiple sclerosis. Sample: blood. This sequence uses TRBV20-1 and TRBJ1-1; the D gene is not confidently resolved. The sequence in DNA is TGCAGTGCCGAACCCAACAACGGAAACCCGAACACTGAAGCTTTCTTT. This codes for CSAEPNNGNPNTEAFF.